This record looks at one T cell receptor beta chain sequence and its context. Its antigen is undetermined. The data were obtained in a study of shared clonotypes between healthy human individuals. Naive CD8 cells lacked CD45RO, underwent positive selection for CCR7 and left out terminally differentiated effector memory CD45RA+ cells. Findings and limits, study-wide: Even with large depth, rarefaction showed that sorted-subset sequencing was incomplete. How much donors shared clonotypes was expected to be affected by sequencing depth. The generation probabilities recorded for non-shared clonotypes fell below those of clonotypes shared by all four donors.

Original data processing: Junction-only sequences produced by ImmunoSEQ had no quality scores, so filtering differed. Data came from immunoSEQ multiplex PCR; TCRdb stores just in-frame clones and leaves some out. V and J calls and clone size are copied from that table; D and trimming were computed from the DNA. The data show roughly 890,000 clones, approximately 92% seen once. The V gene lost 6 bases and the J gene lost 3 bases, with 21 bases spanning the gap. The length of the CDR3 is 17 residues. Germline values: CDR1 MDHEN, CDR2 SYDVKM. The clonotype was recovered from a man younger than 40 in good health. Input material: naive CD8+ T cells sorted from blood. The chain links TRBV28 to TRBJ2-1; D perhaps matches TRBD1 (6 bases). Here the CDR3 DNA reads TGTGCCAGCAGCCCAGCCAGAGACAGGACGGACTACAATGAGCAGTTCTTC. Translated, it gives CASSPARDRTDYNEQFF.